Listed below are T cell receptor beta chains from one sample, sequenced in a study of blood T cells in healthy people across ages. TCRdb redid the calling of the 5' RACE reads with MiXCR, one entry per CDR3 protein. The repertoire holds 850,000 to 1,300,000 distinct CDR3 sequences, with more than 35% as singletons. The source material was blood. Source of these receptors: a woman aged 60 to 75 in good health. Each CDR3 is given with its conserved first and last residue. The order of the fields is clone size, J gene, D gene, CDR3 length, V gene, CDR3 protein, CDR3 DNA. A D gene is named only where the DNA matches it firmly. Some rows mark clone size as missing; the rest say once, few, many or name a class of expanded clone.

few	TRBJ1-1	NA	16	TRBV6-5	CASSYKPPLMNTEAFF	TGTGCCAGCAGTTACAAGCCACCCCTCATGAACACTGAAGCTTTCTTT
few	TRBJ1-6	NA	17	TRBV3-1	CASSQEGLGSSFSPLHF	TGTGCCAGCAGCCAAGAGGGCCTTGGAAGTTCTTTCTCACCCCTCCACTTT
NA	TRBJ2-5	NA	15	TRBV5-1	CASSLGAGLAETQYF	TGCGCCAGCAGCTTGGGGGCCGGGCTCGCTGAGACCCAGTACTTC
NA	TRBJ2-7	NA	13	TRBV6-2/TRBV6-3	CASSDGRIGEQYF	TGTGCCAGCAGTGACGGTCGAATAGGCGAGCAGTACTTC
NA	TRBJ2-1	NA	13	TRBV27	CASLASLGETQFF	TGTGCCAGCCTGGCTTCCCTGGGGGAGACCCAGTTCTTC
few	TRBJ2-7	NA	15	TRBV5-1	CASSVTGTLDYEQYF	TGCGCCAGCAGCGTAACAGGGACATTGGACTACGAGCAGTACTTC
NA	TRBJ2-7	TRBD2	16	TRBV3-1	CASSRSSGTGTYEQYF	TGTGCCAGCAGCCGCTCTAGCGGGACGGGGACCTACGAGCAGTACTTC
NA	TRBJ2-7	NA	13	TRBV20-1	CSARGVPSHEQYF	TGCAGTGCTAGAGGAGTCCCATCCCACGAGCAGTACTTC
once	TRBJ2-2	TRBD2	15	TRBV4-2	CASSQVPETSRELFF	TGTGCCAGCAGCCAAGTCCCCGAGACTAGCAGGGAGCTGTTTTTT
few	TRBJ2-7	TRBD1	13	TRBV20-1	CSAKPGQIYEQYF	TGCAGTGCTAAACCGGGACAGATCTACGAGCAGTACTTC
few	TRBJ1-2	NA	15	TRBV5-1	CASSLGGTVNYGYTF	TGCGCCAGCAGCTTGGGGGGGACCGTTAACTATGGCTACACCTTC
NA	TRBJ1-5	TRBD1	16	TRBV15	CATSVHRGEGNQPQHF	TGTGCCACCAGCGTACACAGGGGCGAGGGCAATCAGCCCCAGCATTTT
NA	TRBJ2-1	TRBD1	15	TRBV12-3/TRBV12-4	CASRPPLDRGSGQFF	TGTGCCAGCAGACCACCCCTAGACAGGGGGAGTGGGCAGTTCTTC
NA	TRBJ2-7	NA	13	TRBV12-3/TRBV12-4	CASSRASSYEQYF	TGTGCCAGCAGTCGGGCAAGCTCCTACGAGCAGTACTTC
NA	TRBJ2-7	NA	14	TRBV10-3	CAIRDSGLPYEQYF	TGTGCCATCCGGGACTCCGGCCTCCCCTACGAGCAGTACTTC
NA	TRBJ2-5	TRBD2	17	TRBV5-1	CASSPGTSGSPQETQYF	TGCGCCAGCAGCCCTGGGACTAGCGGGAGTCCGCAGGAGACCCAGTACTTC